This T cell receptor beta chain was sequenced in a study of technical replicates of blood from a few donors. Produced via immunoSEQ multiplex PCR; TCRdb's table is partial and in-frame only. Of around 72,000 clones listed, 91% are singletons. Germline lookup yields CDR1 GTSNPN and CDR2 SVGIG (reference sequence). The CDR3 totals 13 residues. A single count supports this clone. This receptor was identified in a human donor in good health. Some clones in this sample may be carry-over from other donors' samples. The chain carries TRBV30 and TRBJ2-5, with 7 bases lining up with TRBD1. The J call may be mistaken, given a closer DNA end match to TRBJ2-7. Source material: T cells isolated from PBMCs. CDR3 nucleotide sequence: TGTGCCTGGAGTGTAGGGGGCAGCTACGAGCAGTACTTC. It translates to CAWSVGGSYEQYF.